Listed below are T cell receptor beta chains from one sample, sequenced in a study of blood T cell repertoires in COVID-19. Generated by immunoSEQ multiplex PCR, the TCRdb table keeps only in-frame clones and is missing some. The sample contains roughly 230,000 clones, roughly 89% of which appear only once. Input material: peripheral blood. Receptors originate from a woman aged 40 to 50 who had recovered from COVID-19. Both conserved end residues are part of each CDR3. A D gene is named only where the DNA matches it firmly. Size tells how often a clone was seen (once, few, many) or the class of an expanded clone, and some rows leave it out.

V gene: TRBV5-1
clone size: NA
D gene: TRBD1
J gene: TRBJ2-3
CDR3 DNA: TGCGCCAGCAGCTTGGCGGACAGGGAATCCGATACGCAGTATTTT
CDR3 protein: CASSLADRESDTQYF

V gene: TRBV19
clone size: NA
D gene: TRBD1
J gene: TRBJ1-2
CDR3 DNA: TGTGCCAGTGAAGGGACAGGGGGCTTGAACGGCTATGGCTACACCTTC
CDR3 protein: CASEGTGGLNGYGYTF

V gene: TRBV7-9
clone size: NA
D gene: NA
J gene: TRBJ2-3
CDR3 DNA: TGTGCCAGCAGCCCGGGGTCGGGGGAGTCAGATACGCAGTATTTT
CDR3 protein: CASSPGSGESDTQYF

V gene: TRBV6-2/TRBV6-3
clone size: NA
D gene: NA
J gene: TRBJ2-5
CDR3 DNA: TGTGCCAGCAGTCACCCCCGGGACTGGGCTGGGGAGACCCAGTACTTC
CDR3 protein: CASSHPRDWAGETQYF

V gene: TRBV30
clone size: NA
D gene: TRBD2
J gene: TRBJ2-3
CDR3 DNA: TGTGCCCGGACTAGCGGCTACACAGATACGCAGTATTTT
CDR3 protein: CARTSGYTDTQYF

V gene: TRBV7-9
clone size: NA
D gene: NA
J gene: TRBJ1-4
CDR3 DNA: TGTGCCAGCAGTTCCCGCGGGGGCTCTAATGAAAAACTGTTTTTT
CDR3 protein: CASSSRGGSNEKLFF

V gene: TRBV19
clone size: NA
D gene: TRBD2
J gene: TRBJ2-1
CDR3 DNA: TGTGCCAGTAGTCGGGGGACTAGCGGATACAATGAGCAGTTCTTC
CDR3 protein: CASSRGTSGYNEQFF

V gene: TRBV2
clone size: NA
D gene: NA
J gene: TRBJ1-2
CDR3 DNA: TGTGCCAGCAGTGAAATTGAGGGTTACGGCTACACCTTC
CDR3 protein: CASSEIEGYGYTF

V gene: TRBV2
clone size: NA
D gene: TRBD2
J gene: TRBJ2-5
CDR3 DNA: TGTGCCAGCAGTTTCCAGTCCAGCGGGGGGTCCCAGTACTTC
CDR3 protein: CASSFQSSGGSQYF

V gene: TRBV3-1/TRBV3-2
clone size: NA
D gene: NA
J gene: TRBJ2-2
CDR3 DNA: TGTGCCAGCAGCCAAGTTGGCGGGGCTACCACCGGGGAGCTGTTTTTT
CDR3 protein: CASSQVGGATTGELFF

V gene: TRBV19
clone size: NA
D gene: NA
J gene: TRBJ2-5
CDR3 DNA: TGTGCCAGTAGTATAGAAGGAGGAGAGACCCAGTACTTC
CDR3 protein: CASSIEGGETQYF

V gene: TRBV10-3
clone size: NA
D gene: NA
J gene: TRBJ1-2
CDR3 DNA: TGTGCCGCAGGCCAGGCCGGGGGTACGTATGGCTACACCTTC
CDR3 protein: CAAGQAGGTYGYTF

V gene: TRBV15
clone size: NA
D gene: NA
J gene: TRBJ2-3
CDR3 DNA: TGTGCCACCAGCAGTGGACTCCCTACTTACACAGATACGCAGTATTTT
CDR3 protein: CATSSGLPTYTDTQYF

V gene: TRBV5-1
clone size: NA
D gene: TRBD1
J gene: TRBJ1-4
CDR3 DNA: TGCGCCAGCAGCTTTTTCGACAGGGATAATGAAAAACTGTTTTTT
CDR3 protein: CASSFFDRDNEKLFF

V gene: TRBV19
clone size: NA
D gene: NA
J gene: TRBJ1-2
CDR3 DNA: TGTGCCAGCCACGAGCGGGGGGTTGGCTACACCTTC
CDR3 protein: CASHERGVGYTF

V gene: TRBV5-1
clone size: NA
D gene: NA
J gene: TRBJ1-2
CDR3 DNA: TGCGCCAGCAGAAACGTACAAAATAATGGCTACACCTTC
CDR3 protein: CASRNVQNNGYTF

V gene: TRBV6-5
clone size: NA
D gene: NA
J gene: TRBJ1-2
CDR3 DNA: TGTGCCAGCAGTTCCGTCTCAGGGGTCTTCAGGGGCTACACCTTC
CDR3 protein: CASSSVSGVFRGYTF

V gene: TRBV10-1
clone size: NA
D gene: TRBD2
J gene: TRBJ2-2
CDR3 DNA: TGCGCCAGCAGCACGCGACTAGCGGAGAACACCGGGGAGCTGTTTTTT
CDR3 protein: CASSTRLAENTGELFF

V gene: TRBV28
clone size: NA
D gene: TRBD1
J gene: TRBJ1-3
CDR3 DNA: TGTGCCAGCAGTTTCGTGGGACAGGGTGGAGGCACCATATATTTT
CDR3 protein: CASSFVGQGGGTIYF

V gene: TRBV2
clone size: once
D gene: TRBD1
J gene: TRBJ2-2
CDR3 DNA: TGTGCCAGCAGTGAAGCGCTTCAGGGGGTCGGGGAGCTGTTTTTT
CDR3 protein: CASSEALQGVGELFF

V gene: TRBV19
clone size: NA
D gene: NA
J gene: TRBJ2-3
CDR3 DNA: TGTGCCACCCTAGTTCTGGGGCTACCCTCTAGCACAGATACGCAGTATTTT
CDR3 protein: CATLVLGLPSSTDTQYF

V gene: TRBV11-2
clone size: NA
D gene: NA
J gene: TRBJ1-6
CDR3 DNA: TGTGCCAGCAGCTTAGTTGGCGGCGGGGGATTTAGCTCCTATTCACCCCTCCACTTT
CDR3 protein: CASSLVGGGGFSSYSPLHF

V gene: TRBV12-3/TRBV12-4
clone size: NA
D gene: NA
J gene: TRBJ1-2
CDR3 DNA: TGTGCCAGCAGTTTGAAGCAAAACTATGGCTACACCTTC
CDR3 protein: CASSLKQNYGYTF

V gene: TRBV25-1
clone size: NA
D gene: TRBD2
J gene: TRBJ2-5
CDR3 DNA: TGTGCCAGCAGTGAATTGGGCGGGAGTAGAGAAGAGACCCAGTACTTC
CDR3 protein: CASSELGGSREETQYF

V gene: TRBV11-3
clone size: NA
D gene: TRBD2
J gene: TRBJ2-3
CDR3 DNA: TGTGCCAGCAGCTCGGAAAAGGAGACGAGCGGGGTCCCAGATACGCAGTATTTT
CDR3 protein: CASSSEKETSGVPDTQYF

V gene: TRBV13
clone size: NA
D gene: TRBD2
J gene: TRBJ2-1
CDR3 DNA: TGTGCCAGCAGCTTCGGCGGGAGGGCCCACAATGAGCAGTTCTTC
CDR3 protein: CASSFGGRAHNEQFF

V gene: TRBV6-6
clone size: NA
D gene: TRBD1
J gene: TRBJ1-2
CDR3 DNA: TGTGCCAGCAGTTACGACAGGGGGCGCGATAACTATGGCTACACCTTC
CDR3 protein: CASSYDRGRDNYGYTF

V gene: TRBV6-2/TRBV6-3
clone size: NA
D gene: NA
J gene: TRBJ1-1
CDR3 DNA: TGTGCCAGCAGTTACGGGGGCCTCTACACTGAAGCTTTCTTT
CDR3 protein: CASSYGGLYTEAFF

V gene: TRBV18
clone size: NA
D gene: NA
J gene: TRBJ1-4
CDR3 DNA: TGTGCCACCGCGGAGGGCGGTAATGAAAAACTGTTTTTT
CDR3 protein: CATAEGGNEKLFF

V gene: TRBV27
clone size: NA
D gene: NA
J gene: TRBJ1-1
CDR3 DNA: TGTGCCAGCAGTCCTTTTGGGACAAACACTGAAGCTTTCTTT
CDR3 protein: CASSPFGTNTEAFF

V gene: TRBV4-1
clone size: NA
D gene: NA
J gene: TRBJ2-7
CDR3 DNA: TGCGCCAGCAGCCAAGTTTTTAGCGAGCAGTACTTC
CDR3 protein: CASSQVFSEQYF

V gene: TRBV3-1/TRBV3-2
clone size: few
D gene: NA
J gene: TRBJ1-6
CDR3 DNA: TGTGCCAGCCAAGGCGGCCTACGTGGGAATTCACCCCTCCACTTT
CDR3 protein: CASQGGLRGNSPLHF

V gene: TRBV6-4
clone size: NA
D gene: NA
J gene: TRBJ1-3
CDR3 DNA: TGTGCCAGCAGTGATGCAGGGGCCACCTCTGGAAACACCATATATTTT
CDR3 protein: CASSDAGATSGNTIYF

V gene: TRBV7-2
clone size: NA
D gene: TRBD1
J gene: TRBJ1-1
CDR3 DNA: TGTGCCAGCAGCCTATGGGGACAGATGCCTGAAGCTTTCTTT
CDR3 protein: CASSLWGQMPEAFF

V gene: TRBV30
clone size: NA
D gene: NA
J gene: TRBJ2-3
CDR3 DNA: TGTGCCTGGAGTGTTCCCAGGGGTCACACAGATACGCAGTATTTT
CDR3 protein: CAWSVPRGHTDTQYF

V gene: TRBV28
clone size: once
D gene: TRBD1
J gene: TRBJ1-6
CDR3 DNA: TGTGCCAGCAGTTCCCAGGGGGTTTCACCCCTCCACTTT
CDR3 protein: CASSSQGVSPLHF

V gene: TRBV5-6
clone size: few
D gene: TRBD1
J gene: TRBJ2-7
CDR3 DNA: TGTGCCAGCAGCTTGGCAGGGGGTCTACACTACGAGCAGTACTTC
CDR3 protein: CASSLAGGLHYEQYF

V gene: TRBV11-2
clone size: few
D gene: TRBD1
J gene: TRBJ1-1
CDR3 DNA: TGTGCCAATCCGGGACAGCATCCTGACACTGAAGCTTTCTTT
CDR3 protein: CANPGQHPDTEAFF

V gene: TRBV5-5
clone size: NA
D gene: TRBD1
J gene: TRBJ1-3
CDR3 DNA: TGTGCCAGCAGCAGGAGGACAGGGGCCGGGTCTGGAAACACCATATATTTT
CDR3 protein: CASSRRTGAGSGNTIYF

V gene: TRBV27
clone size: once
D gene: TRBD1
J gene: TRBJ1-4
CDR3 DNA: TGTGCCAGCAGTAGACAGGGCTATTATGAAAAACTGTTTTTT
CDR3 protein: CASSRQGYYEKLFF

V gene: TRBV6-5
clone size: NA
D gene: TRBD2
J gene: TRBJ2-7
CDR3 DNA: TGTGCCAGCAGGCACCCAGCGGGGGACTCCTACGAGCAGTACTTC
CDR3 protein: CASRHPAGDSYEQYF

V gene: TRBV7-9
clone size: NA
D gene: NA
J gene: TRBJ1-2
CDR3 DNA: TGTGCCAGCAGCCCCACCCTGGAGAACTATGGCTACACCTTC
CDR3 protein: CASSPTLENYGYTF

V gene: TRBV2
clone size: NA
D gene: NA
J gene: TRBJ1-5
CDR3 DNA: TGTGCCAGCAGTGAACAGGGTCTTCGTAATCAGCCCCAGCATTTT
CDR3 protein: CASSEQGLRNQPQHF

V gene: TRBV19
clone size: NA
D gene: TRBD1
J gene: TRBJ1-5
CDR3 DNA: TGTGCCAGTAGCTGGGACAGAGATCAGCCCCAGCATTTT
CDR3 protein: CASSWDRDQPQHF

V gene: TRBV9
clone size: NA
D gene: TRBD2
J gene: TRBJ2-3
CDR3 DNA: TGTGCCAGCAGCGTAGAAGTAGCGGGAGTATCATCAGGGACAGATACGCAGTATTTT
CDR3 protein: CASSVEVAGVSSGTDTQYF

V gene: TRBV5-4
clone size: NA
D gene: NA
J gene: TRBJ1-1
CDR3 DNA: TGTGCCAGCAGCTTGGCAGGGAGGGGCACTGAAGCTTTCTTT
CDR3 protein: CASSLAGRGTEAFF

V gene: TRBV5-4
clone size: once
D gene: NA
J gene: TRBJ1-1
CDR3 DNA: TGTGCCAGCAGCTACCGACAGGACTCCCACGAAGCTTTCTTT
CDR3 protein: CASSYRQDSHEAFF

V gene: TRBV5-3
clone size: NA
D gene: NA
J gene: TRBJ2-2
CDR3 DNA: TGTGCCAGAAGCTTGGGGAGCCTAGTCACCGGGGAGCTGTTTTTT
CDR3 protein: CARSLGSLVTGELFF

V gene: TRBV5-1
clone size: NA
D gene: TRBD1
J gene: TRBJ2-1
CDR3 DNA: TGCGCCAGCAGCTTGGTCCCGGGACAGCACAATGAGCAGTTCTTC
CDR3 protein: CASSLVPGQHNEQFF

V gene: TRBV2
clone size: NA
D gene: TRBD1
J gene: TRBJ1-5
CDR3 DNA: TGTGCCAGCAGCCAACCCGGACAGGGGGCTTACCTTCCCCAGCATTTT
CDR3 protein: CASSQPGQGAYLPQHF

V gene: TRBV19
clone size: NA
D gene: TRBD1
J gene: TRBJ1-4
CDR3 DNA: TGTGCCAGTAGTCCCCGGGACAGGGGGAACGGTGAAAAACTGTTTTTT
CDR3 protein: CASSPRDRGNGEKLFF

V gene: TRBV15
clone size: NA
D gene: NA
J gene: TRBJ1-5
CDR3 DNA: TGTGCCACCAGCAGAGATCCTAGACAGTTTGTTTGGCCCCAGCATTTT
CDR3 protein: CATSRDPRQFVWPQHF

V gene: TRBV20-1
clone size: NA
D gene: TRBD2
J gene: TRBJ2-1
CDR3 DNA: TGCAGTGCTAGTCTCCCGGGACTAGCGAGTAAGAATGAGCAGTTCTTC
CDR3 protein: CSASLPGLASKNEQFF

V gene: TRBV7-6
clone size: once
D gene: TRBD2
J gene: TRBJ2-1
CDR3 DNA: TGTGCCAGCAGCTTAGCGTTGGCTAGCGGGGCCTATGAGCAGTTCTTC
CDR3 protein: CASSLALASGAYEQFF

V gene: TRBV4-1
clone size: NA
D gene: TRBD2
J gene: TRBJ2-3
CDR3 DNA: TGCGCCAGCAGCCACCCTAGCGGGGGGAGCACAGATACGCAGTATTTT
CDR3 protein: CASSHPSGGSTDTQYF

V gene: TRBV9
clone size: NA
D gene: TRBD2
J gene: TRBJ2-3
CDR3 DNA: TGTGCCAGCACGAGAGGGGCGGGAGTCACAGATACGCAGTATTTT
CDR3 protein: CASTRGAGVTDTQYF